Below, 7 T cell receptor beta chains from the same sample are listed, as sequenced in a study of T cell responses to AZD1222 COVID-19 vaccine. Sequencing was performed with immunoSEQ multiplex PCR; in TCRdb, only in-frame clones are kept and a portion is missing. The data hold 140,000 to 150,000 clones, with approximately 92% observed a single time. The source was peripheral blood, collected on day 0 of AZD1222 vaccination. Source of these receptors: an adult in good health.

CDR3 protein: CSVEPSDAPGELFF. The CDR3 nucleotides read TGCAGCGTTGAGCCCTCCGACGCTCCCGGGGAGCTGTTTTTT. This chain joins TRBV29-1 and TRBJ2-2; no firm D call. Germline CDR1 is SQVTM and CDR2 is ANQGSEA. The CDR3 contains 14 residues. The V gene lost 3 bases and the J gene lost 6 bases, with 14 bases spanning the gap.

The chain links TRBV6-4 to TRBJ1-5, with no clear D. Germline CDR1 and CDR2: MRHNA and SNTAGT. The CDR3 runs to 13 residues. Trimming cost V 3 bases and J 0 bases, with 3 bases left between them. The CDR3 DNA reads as TGTGCCAGCAGTGAGTATAGCAATCAGCCCCAGCATTTT. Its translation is CASSEYSNQPQHF.

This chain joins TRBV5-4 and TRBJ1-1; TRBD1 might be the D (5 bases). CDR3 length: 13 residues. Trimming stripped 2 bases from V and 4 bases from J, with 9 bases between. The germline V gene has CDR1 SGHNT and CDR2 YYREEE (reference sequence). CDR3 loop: CASSFPGPTEAFF. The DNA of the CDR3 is TGTGCCAGCAGCTTCCCGGGGCCCACTGAAGCTTTCTTT.

CDR3 nucleotide sequence: TGTGCCAGCAGCTTGAGGGGGGACTTGGCATCCGAGCAGTACTTC. This sequence encodes CASSLRGDLASEQYF. V usage is TRBV11-2 and J usage is TRBJ2-7, with D possibly called TRBD1 or TRBD2 (6 bases each). CDR1 and CDR2 (germline): SGHAT, FQNNGV. The length of the CDR3 is 15 residues. V lost 3 bases and J 6 bases, leaving 18 bases between the germline ends.

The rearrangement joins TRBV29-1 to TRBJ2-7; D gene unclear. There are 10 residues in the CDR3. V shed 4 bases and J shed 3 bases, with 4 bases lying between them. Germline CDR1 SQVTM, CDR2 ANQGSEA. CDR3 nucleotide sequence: TGCAGCGTTGTATTCTACGAGCAGTACTTC. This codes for CSVVFYEQYF.

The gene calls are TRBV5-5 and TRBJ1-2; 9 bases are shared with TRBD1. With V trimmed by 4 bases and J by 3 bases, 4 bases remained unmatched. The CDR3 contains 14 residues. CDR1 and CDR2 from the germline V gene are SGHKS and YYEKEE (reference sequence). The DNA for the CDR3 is TGTGCCAGCAGCAGGACAGGGGTATACTATGGCTACACCTTC. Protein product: CASSRTGVYYGYTF. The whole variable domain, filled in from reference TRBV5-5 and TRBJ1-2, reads DAGVTQSPTHLIKTRGQQVTLRCSPISGHKSVSWYQQVLGQGPQFIFQYYEKEERGRGNFPDRFSARQFPNYSSELNVNALLLGDSALYLCASSRTGVYYGYTFGSGTRLTVV.

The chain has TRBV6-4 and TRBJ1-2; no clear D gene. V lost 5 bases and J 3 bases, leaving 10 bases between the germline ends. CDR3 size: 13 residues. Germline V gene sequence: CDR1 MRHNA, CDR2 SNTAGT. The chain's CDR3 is CASSPSLHYGYTF. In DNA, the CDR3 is TGTGCCAGCAGTCCATCACTCCACTATGGCTACACCTTC.